The 3 T cell receptor beta chains listed next were all sequenced from one sample in a study of monozygotic twins with inflammatory bowel disease. Following a re-call of the 5' RACE reads, TCRdb has one entry per CDR3 protein and lacks DNA. The listing records under 350,000 distinct CDR3 sequences. The sequenced material came from blood. The receptors stem from a human donor with ulcerative colitis or Crohn's disease, or a healthy co-twin of an affected twin (not recorded which).

The rearrangement joins TRBV5-1 to TRBJ2-2. In germline, CDR1 is SGHRS, CDR2 YFSETQ. The CDR3 has 12 residues. This CDR3 reads CASSLSPGELFF.

The rearrangement joins TRBV3-1 to TRBJ2-7. CDR1 and CDR2 from the germline V gene are LGHDT and YNNKEL (reference sequence). This CDR3 region has 11 residues. The CDR3 here is CASSQVYEQYF.

V gene TRBV6-2 or TRBV6-3 combines with J gene TRBJ2-1; TCRdb calls TRBD2, which cannot be checked without DNA. CDR1 and CDR2 from the germline V gene are MNHEY and SVGEGT. The CDR3 spans 13 residues. CDR3 sequence: CASSRDFRTEQFF.